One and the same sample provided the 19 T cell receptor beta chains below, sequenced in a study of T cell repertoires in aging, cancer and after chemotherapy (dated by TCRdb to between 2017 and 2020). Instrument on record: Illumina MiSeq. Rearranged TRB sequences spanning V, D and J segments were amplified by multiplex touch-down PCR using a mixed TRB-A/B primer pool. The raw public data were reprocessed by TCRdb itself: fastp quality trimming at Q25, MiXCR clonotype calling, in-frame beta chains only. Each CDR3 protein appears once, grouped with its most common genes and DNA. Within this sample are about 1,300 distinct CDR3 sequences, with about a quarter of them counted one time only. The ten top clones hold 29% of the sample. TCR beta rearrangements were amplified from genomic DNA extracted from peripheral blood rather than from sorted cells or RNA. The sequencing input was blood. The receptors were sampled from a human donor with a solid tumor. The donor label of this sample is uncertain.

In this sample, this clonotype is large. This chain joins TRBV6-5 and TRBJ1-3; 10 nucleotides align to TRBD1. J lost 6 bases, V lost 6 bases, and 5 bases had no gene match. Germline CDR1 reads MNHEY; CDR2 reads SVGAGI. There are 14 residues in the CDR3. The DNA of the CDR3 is TGTGCCAGCAGGTCGACAGGGGGCCAAAACACCATATATTTT. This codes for CASRSTGGQNTIYF.

The CDR3 region has the DNA TGTGCCAGCACCCCTGGGTCAGGTGGGGAAACTAATGAAAAACTGTTTTTT. The encoded protein is CASTPGSGGETNEKLFF. The chain carries TRBV12-3 or TRBV12-4 and TRBJ1-4, with no clear D. CDR3 size: 17 residues. V lost 7 bases, J lost 1 base, and 19 bases lay in between.

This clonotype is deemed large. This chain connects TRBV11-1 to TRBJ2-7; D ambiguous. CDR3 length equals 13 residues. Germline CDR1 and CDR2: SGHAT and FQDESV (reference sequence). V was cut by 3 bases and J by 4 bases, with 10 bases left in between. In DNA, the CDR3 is TGTGCCAGCAGCTTCTCTCTCCCTTACGAGCAGTACTTC. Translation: CASSFSLPYEQYF. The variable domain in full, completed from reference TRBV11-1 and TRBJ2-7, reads EAEVAQSPRYKITEKSQAVAFWCDPISGHATLYWYRQILGQGPELLVQFQDESVVDDSQLPKDRFSAERLKGVDSTLKIQPAELGDSAMYLCASSFSLPYEQYFGPGTRLTVT.

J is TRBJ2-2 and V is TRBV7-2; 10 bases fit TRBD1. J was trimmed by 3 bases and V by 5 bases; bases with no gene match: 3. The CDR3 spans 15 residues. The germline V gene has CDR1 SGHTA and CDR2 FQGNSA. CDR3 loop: CASSPGTGDTGELFF. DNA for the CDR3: TGTGCCAGCAGCCCGGGGACAGGGGACACCGGGGAGCTGTTTTTT.

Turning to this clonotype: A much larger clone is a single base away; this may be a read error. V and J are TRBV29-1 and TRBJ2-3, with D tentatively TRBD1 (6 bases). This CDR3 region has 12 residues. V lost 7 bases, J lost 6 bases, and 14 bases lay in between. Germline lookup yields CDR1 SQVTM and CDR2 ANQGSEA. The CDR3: CSEKRGTDTQYF. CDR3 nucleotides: TGCAGCGAAAAGAGGGGGACGGATACGCAGTATTTT.

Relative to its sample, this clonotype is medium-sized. The CDR3 region has the DNA TGTGCCTGGAGTCTTTTAACATCGAACACTGAAGCTTTCTTT. This translates into CAWSLLTSNTEAFF. The chain recombines TRBV30 with TRBJ1-1; D unresolved. The CDR3 totals 14 residues. The V gene's germline CDR1 is GTSNPN and CDR2 SVGIG (reference sequence). Trimming cost V 2 bases and J 1 base, with 11 bases left between them.

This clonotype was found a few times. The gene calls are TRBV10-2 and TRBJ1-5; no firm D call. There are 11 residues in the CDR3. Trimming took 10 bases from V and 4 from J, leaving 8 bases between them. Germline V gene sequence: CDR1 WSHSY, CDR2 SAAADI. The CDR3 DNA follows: TGCGCCATCCTGGGGAATCAGCCCCAGCATTTT. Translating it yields CAILGNQPQHF.

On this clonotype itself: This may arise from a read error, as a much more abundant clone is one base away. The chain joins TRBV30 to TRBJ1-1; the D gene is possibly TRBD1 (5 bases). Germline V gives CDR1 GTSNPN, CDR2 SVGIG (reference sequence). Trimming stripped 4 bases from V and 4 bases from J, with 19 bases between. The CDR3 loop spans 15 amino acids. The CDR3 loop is CAWNVLLGAGTEAFF. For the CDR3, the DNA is TGTGCCTGGAATGTACTCCTTGGGGCAGGCACTGAAGCTTTCTTT.

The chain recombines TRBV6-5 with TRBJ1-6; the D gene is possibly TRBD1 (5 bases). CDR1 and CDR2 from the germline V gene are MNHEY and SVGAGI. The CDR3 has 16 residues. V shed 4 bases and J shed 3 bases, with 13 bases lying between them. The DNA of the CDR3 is TGTGCCAGCAGTTCAAAGTCAGGGAGCTATAATTCACCCCTCCACTTT. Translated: CASSSKSGSYNSPLHF.

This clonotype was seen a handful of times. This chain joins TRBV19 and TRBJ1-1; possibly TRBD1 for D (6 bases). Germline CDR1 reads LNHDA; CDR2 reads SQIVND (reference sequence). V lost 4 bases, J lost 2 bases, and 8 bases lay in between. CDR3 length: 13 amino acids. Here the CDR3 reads CASSKDRNTEAFF. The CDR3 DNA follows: TGTGCCAGTAGTAAGGACAGAAACACTGAAGCTTTCTTT.

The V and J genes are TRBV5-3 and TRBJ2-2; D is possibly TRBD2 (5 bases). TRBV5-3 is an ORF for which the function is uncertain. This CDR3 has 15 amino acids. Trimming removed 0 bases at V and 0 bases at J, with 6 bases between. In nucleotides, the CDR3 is TGTGCCAGAAGCTTGGCTAGCCCGAACACCGGGGAGCTGTTTTTT. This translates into CARSLASPNTGELFF.

The CDR3 nucleotides read TGTGCCAGCAGCTTCCAACAGAACACTGAAGCTTTCTTT. It translates to CASSFQQNTEAFF. The rearrangement links TRBV7-2 to TRBJ1-1; D gene uncertain. V lost 3 bases to trimming and J lost 1 base, with 6 bases between them. The V gene's germline CDR1 is SGHTA and CDR2 FQGNSA. CDR3 length equals 13 residues.

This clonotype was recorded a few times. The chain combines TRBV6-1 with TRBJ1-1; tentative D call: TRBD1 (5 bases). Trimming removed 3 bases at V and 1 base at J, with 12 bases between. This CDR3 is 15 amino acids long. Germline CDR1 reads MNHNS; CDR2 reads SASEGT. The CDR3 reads CASSDLRTKNTEAFF. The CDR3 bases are TGTGCCAGCAGTGACCTGCGGACAAAGAACACTGAAGCTTTCTTT.

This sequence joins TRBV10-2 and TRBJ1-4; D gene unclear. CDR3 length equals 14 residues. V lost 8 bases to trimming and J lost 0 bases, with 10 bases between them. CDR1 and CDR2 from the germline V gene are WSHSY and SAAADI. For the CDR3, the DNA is TGCGCCAGCGGGCAGTCTGCAACTAATGAAAAACTGTTTTTT. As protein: CASGQSATNEKLFF.

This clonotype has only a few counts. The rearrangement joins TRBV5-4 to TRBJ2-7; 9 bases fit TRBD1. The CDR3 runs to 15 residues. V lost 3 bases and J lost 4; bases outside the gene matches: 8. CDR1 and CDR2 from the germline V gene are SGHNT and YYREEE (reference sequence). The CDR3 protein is CASSYPGTGTYEQYF. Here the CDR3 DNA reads TGTGCCAGCAGCTATCCTGGGACAGGGACGTACGAGCAGTACTTC.

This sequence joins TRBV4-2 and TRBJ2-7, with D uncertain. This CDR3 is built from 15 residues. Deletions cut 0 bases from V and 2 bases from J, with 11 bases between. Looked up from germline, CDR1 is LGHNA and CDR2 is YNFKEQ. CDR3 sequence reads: CASSQEGNYAYEQYF. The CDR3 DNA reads TGTGCCAGCAGCCAAGAAGGGAACTACGCCTACGAGCAGTACTTC.

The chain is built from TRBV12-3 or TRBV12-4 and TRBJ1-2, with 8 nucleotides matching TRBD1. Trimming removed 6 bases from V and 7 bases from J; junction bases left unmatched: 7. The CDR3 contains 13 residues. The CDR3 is CASSPDRGSGYTF. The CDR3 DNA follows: TGTGCCAGCAGCCCTGACAGGGGAAGTGGCTACACCTTC.

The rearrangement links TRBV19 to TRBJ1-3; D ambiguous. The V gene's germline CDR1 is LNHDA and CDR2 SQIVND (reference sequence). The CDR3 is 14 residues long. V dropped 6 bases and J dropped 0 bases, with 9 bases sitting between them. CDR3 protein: CASRAASSGNTIYF. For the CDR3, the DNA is TGTGCCAGTAGGGCGGCCAGCTCTGGAAACACCATATATTTT.

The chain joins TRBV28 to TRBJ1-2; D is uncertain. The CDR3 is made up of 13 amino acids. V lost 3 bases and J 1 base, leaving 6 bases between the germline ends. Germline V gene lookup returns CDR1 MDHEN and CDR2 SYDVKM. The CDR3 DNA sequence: TGTGCCAGCAGTTTGGGCTTTAACTATGGCTACACCTTC. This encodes CASSLGFNYGYTF.